This TCR beta chain was recovered during a study of blood T cell repertoires in COVID-19 (dated by TCRdb to 2020 to 2022). Broadly, across the study: Collaborator samples came from the United States, Italy and Spain and covered acute and convalescent phases of COVID-19. The prospective study material was composed of cDNA or gDNA derived from T cells, B-cell-depleted T cells, or PBMCs. The dataset comprised deeply sampled blood TCRbeta repertoires from subjects exposed to, actively infected with, or recovered from COVID-19. A freely available public database, intended as a resource for researchers studying the immune response to SARS-CoV-2, is where the repertoires were released. The samples were drawn from the first 160 participants of the ongoing ImmuneRACE study and from 1,254 subjects provided by 6 global collaborators. Nearly every sample came with metadata listing a de-identified subject ID, COVID-19 status, age in years and sex. Where available, HLA class I and class II types were taken from metadata supplied by the sample provider and were not determined by assay-based typing.

This clone was seen ten or more times. No antigen is known for it. No much larger clone is present one base from it, and per-base qualities are unavailable. TCRbeta CDR3 regions were amplified from genomic DNA using the immunoSEQ Assay, a bias-controlled multiplex PCR. Processing in the source paper ran as follows. The number of nucleated cells in each sample was estimated from the amplification of reference gene primers within the assay. To quantify the absolute abundance of each unique TCRbeta CDR3 rearrangement, sequence reads were collapsed and filtered. For each sample, productive Simpson clonality was calculated as the square root of Simpson's diversity index across productive rearrangements. TCRdb limited this immuneACCESS table to in-frame rearrangements with V and J called. A share of clones is missing; checked studies link under half to unresolved V genes, and the rest is unexplained. V, J and clone size were drawn from that table, and D and trimming were deduced from the DNA. Across this sample there are about 200,000 clones, with 80% seen only once. The ten largest clones represent 9.5% to 15% of the sample.

The research as a whole found: How much clinical and demographic metadata was included differed by source and by participant, and the metadata was provided uncurated.

Each collaborating institution followed its own protocols to collect whole blood in K2EDTA tubes. For TCRbeta analysis, collaborators shipped samples in one of three forms: frozen whole blood, isolated PBMCs, or DNA extracted from either of those sample types. Looking up the germline V gene yields CDR1 SGHAT and CDR2 FQNNGV. V gives up 3 bases and J gives up 7 bases, and the segment between their germline ends measures 9 bases. Including the terminal cysteine and phenylalanine, the CDR3 comprises 12 residues. Just the 36-base CDR3 DNA is kept, in frame starting at base 1. This receptor was obtained from a human donor in a cohort sampled during active COVID-19. The chain was built from TRBV11-2 and TRBJ2-5; tentative D gene TRBD1, with 5 bases matching. Input material: peripheral blood. The DNA is as follows: TGTGCCAGCAGCTTGGGCCAGGGGACCCAGTACTTC. The translation is CASSLGQGTQYF.